This T cell receptor beta chain was retrieved from a study of identifying expanded T cells in peripheral blood. Data came from immunoSEQ multiplex PCR; TCRdb stores just in-frame clones and leaves some out. Here the sample spans roughly 120,000 clones, 88% being singletons. This clone was seen a single time. During the collection period, no donor immune events like infections were recorded. The specimen sequenced was blood. The receptor comes from a person between 18 and 75 years old in good health.

Here the CDR3 reads CASSDPGQGAWGYTF. The CDR3 DNA follows: TGTGCCAGCAGTGACCCGGGACAGGGGGCCTGGGGCTACACCTTC. The chain uses TRBV6-1 and TRBJ1-2; 12 bases fit TRBD1. Germline values: CDR1 MNHNS, CDR2 SASEGT. This CDR3 is built from 15 residues. V was clipped by 3 bases and J by 8 bases; unmatched bases: 7.